These T cell receptor beta chains were read from a single sample in a study of blood T cell repertoires in COVID-19. TCRdb keeps only in-frame clones here, not all; method: immunoSEQ multiplex PCR. The sample has approximately 280,000 clones; 90% are singletons. The sample taken for sequencing was PBMCs or T cells enriched from blood (not recorded which). Receptors were obtained from a woman aged 18 to 35 with acute COVID-19. The CDR3 runs from the conserved cysteine through the conserved F or W. The D gene is left open where the match is weak. Clone size is shown for a subset of rows, as once, few, many or a class of expanded clone.

>-|TRBV7-9|TRBJ1-2|-
CASSSTGTSLLNYGYTF
TGTGCCAGCAGCTCAACAGGGACCTCCCTCCTTAACTATGGCTACACCTTC
>TRBD1|TRBV7-6|TRBJ2-7|-
CASSLLGQGEDAYEQYF
TGTGCCAGCAGCTTATTAGGACAGGGGGAGGATGCCTACGAGCAGTACTTC
>-|TRBV18|TRBJ1-1|few
CASSPPNPIAAFF
TGTGCCAGCTCACCACCGAACCCTATCGCGGCTTTCTTT
>TRBD1|TRBV7-9|TRBJ2-3|-
CASSFEDRGPPTDTQYF
TGTGCCAGCAGCTTCGAGGACAGGGGCCCTCCCACAGATACGCAGTATTTT
>-|TRBV7-5|TRBJ1-5|-
CVRSLHRGRNQPQHF
TGTGTCAGAAGCTTACACAGGGGGCGAAATCAGCCCCAGCATTTT
>TRBD1|TRBV3-1/TRBV3-2|TRBJ2-2|-
CASSYRDSNTGELFF
TGTGCCAGCAGCTACCGGGACAGTAACACCGGGGAGCTGTTTTTT
>-|TRBV18|TRBJ2-7|-
CASLKTENYEQYF
TGTGCCAGCTTAAAAACAGAGAACTACGAGCAGTACTTC
>TRBD1|TRBV27|TRBJ2-5|-
CASSPTGGETQYF
TGTGCCAGCAGTCCTACAGGGGGAGAGACCCAGTACTTC
>TRBD1|TRBV3-1/TRBV3-2|TRBJ1-3|once
CASSEQGAGNTIYF
TGTGCCAGCAGCGAACAGGGGGCCGGAAACACCATATATTTT
>TRBD1|TRBV30|TRBJ1-1|-
CAWSATRTGVNTEAFF
TGTGCCTGGAGTGCCACGAGGACAGGGGTGAACACTGAAGCTTTCTTT
>TRBD1|TRBV2|TRBJ1-5|-
CASSEARGTEEHF
TGTGCCAGCAGTGAAGCGCGCGGGACAGAAGAGCATTTT
>TRBD2|TRBV18|TRBJ2-2|-
CASSPLAGGNTGELFF
TGTGCCAGCTCACCGCTAGCGGGGGGCAACACCGGGGAGCTGTTTTTT
>-|TRBV7-2|TRBJ2-1|-
CASSLAGFYNEQFF
TGTGCCAGCAGCTTAGCGGGCTTCTACAATGAGCAGTTCTTC
>-|TRBV27|TRBJ2-7|-
CASTSGAGTPYEQYF
TGTGCCAGCACTTCCGGAGCGGGTACCCCCTACGAGCAGTACTTC
>-|TRBV6-5|TRBJ2-3|-
CASKRDRTRTDTQYF
TGTGCCAGCAAAAGGGATCGGACTCGCACAGATACGCAGTATTTT
>-|TRBV12-5|TRBJ2-3|-
CASGLSLGAPSHTQYF
TGTGCTAGTGGTTTGTCATTGGGGGCCCCCAGCCATACGCAGTATTTT
>TRBD1|TRBV7-2|TRBJ2-5|-
CASSRDRKETQYF
TGTGCCAGCAGTCGGGACAGAAAAGAGACCCAGTACTTC
>-|TRBV20-1|TRBJ2-7|-
CSASFRASYEQYF
TGCAGTGCTAGTTTCAGGGCCTCCTACGAGCAGTACTTC
>TRBD2|TRBV5-1|TRBJ2-1|-
CASSVRLAGTHNEQFF
TGCGCCAGCAGCGTCAGACTAGCGGGAACCCACAATGAGCAGTTCTTC
>-|TRBV30|TRBJ2-4|-
CAWSEGGAIAKNIQYF
TGTGCCTGGAGCGAGGGGGGGGCCATAGCCAAAAACATTCAGTACTTC
>TRBD1|TRBV5-1|TRBJ1-2|-
CASSLVDRAQIGGYTF
TGCGCCAGCAGCTTGGTGGACAGGGCCCAAATAGGTGGCTACACCTTC
>TRBD1|TRBV27|TRBJ2-7|-
CASSEIRDRPYEQYF
TGTGCCAGCAGTGAGATCCGGGACAGACCCTACGAGCAGTACTTC
>TRBD2|TRBV11-3|TRBJ2-1|-
CASSPGTSEYNEQFF
TGTGCCAGCAGCCCCGGGACTAGCGAATACAATGAGCAGTTCTTC
>TRBD1|TRBV18|TRBJ2-7|-
CASSPPGQGAYEQYF
TGTGCCAGCTCCCCGCCGGGACAGGGGGCCTACGAGCAGTACTTC
>-|TRBV7-9|TRBJ1-1|-
CASSLEQGTEAFF
TGTGCCAGCAGCTTAGAGCAGGGGACTGAAGCTTTCTTT
>-|TRBV5-6|TRBJ2-2|few
CASSYQSNTGELFF
TGTGCCAGCAGCTACCAAAGCAACACCGGGGAGCTGTTTTTT
>-|TRBV21-1|TRBJ2-1|-
CASSKGKGAYNEQFF
TGTGCCAGCAGCAAAGGCAAGGGGGCCTACAATGAGCAGTTCTTC
>TRBD1|TRBV27|TRBJ1-4|-
CASSPRDRVIEKLFF
TGTGCCAGCAGTCCCCGGGACAGGGTTATTGAAAAACTGTTTTTT
>-|TRBV13|TRBJ2-7|-
CASSSPQGYEQYF
TGTGCCAGCAGCTCTCCCCAGGGCTACGAGCAGTACTTC
>-|TRBV3-1/TRBV3-2|TRBJ2-7|-
CASSHMYEQYF
TGTGCCAGCAGCCACATGTACGAGCAGTACTTC
>TRBD1|TRBV6-5|TRBJ1-1|-
CASSSSTGWTEAFF
TGTGCCAGCAGCTCGTCGACAGGGTGGACTGAAGCTTTCTTT
>TRBD2|TRBV13|TRBJ2-7|-
CASAIMAGEIEQYF
TGTGCCAGCGCCATTATGGCGGGAGAAATCGAGCAGTACTTC
>TRBD2|TRBV18|TRBJ2-7|-
CASSPRSGRTHEQYF
TGTGCCAGCTCACCACGTAGCGGGAGAACCCACGAGCAGTACTTC
>-|TRBV5-1|TRBJ1-1|-
CASSFDRMNTEAFF
TGCGCCAGCAGTTTCGACAGGATGAACACTGAAGCTTTCTTT
>-|TRBV6-5|TRBJ2-1|-
CASQLAPSYNEQFF
TGTGCCAGCCAGCTAGCGCCTTCCTACAATGAGCAGTTCTTC